This T cell receptor beta chain was sequenced in a study of blood T cell repertoires in COVID-19. Overall study context: Whether acute or convalescent, the COVID-19 samples came from the United States, Italy and Spain. From T cells, B-cell-depleted T cells, or PBMCs came the material, which was cDNA or gDNA.

Followed over time, Seattle patients had been enrolled while infection was active. Authors' analysis steps: Estimated nucleated cell counts came from reference gene primer amplification. The data were produced by immunoSEQ multiplex PCR, yet TCRdb's version contains in-frame clones alone and is incomplete. V, J and clone size were drawn from that table, and D and trimming were deduced from the DNA. The table includes under 200,000 clones, about nine tenths detected once. The CDR3 length is 15 residues. Trimming removed 3 bases from V and 6 bases from J; junction bases left unmatched: 5. Germline loops: CDR1 MGHRA, CDR2 YSYEKL.

This chain links TRBV4-1 with TRBJ1-5, with 10 positions matching TRBD1. Sequencing input: peripheral blood. This TCR was recovered from a woman between 55 and 75 years old with COVID-19, enrolled during active disease. This chain's CDR3 is CASSHQDRGFQPQHF. The CDR3 coding sequence is TGCGCCAGCAGCCACCAGGACAGGGGGTTTCAGCCCCAGCATTTT.